This T cell receptor (beta chain) appears in the sequencing data of a study of blood T cells in healthy people across ages. Whole-study findings and limits: Higher diversity and more naive CD4+ cells were features of long-lived donors, compared to aged donors.

Then a second PCR, running roughly 7 to 11 cycles, was carried out with a sample-barcoded 5' primer and a J-beta primer mix. Using its own MiXCR run on the 5' RACE reads, TCRdb lists one record per CDR3 protein. The profile shows more than 1 million distinct CDR3 sequences, 40% to 55% of them singletons. Germline values: CDR1 SGHTA, CDR2 FQGNSA. The CDR3 length is 15 residues. V lost 1 base to trimming and J lost 6 bases, with 14 bases between them. Donors each provided approximately 9.6 milliliters of peripheral blood. As concerns this clonotype: The target antigen is unknown.

V and J are TRBV7-2 and TRBJ2-3; D gene ambiguous. The TCR was taken from a woman in her sixties or seventies in good health. The sequenced material came from blood. The CDR3 DNA reads as TGTGCCAGCAGCTTAGACCCGGCGCGGTTGGATACGCAGTATTTT. Translation: CASSLDPARLDTQYF. The full variable domain, in which reference TRBV7-2 and TRBJ2-3 provide the parts outside the CDR3, is GAGVSQSPSNKVTEKGKDVELRCDPISGHTALYWYRQSLGQGLEFLIYFQGNSAPDKSGLPSDRFSAERTGGSVSTLTIQRTQQEDSAVYLCASSLDPARLDTQYFGPGTRLTVL.